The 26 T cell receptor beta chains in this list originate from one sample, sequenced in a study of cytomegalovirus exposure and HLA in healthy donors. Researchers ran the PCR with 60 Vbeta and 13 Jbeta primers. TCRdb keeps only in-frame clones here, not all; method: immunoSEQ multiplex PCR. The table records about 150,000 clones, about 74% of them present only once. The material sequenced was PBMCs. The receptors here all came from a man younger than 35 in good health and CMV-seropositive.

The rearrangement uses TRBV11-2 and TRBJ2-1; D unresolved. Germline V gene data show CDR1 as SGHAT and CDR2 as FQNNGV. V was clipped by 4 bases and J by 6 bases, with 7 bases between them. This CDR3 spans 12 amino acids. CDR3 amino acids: CASSSLRNEQFF. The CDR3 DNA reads TGTGCCAGCAGCTCCCTACGCAATGAGCAGTTCTTC. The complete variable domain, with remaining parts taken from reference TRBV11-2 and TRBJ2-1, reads EAGVAQSPRYKIIEKRQSVAFWCNPISGHATLYWYQQILGQGPKLLIQFQNNGVVDDSQLPKDRFSAERLKGVDSTLKIQPAKLEDSAVYLCASSSLRNEQFFGPGTRLTVL.

CDR3 in DNA: TGTGCCAGCAGCACTGACAGGTTTTATGGCTACACCTTC. It encodes CASSTDRFYGYTF. J is TRBJ1-2 and V is TRBV28; a possible D gene is TRBD1 (6 bases). The V gene's germline CDR1 is MDHEN and CDR2 SYDVKM. The CDR3 extends over 13 amino acids. Trimming stripped 6 bases from V and 5 bases from J, with 13 bases between.

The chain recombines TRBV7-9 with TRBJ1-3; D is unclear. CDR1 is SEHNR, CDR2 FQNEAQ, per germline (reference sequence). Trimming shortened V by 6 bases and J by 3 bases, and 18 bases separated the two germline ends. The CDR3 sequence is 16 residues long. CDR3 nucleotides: TGTGCCAGCAGTCAGTCCCGGGAAGCAGGTGGAAACACCATATATTTT. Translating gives CASSQSREAGGNTIYF.

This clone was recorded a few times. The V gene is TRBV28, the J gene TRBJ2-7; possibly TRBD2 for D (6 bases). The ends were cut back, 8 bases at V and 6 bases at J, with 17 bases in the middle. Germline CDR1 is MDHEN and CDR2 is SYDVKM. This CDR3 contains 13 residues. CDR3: CASYSGGFGEQYF. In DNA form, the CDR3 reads TGTGCCAGCTATTCTGGAGGGTTCGGCGAGCAGTACTTC.

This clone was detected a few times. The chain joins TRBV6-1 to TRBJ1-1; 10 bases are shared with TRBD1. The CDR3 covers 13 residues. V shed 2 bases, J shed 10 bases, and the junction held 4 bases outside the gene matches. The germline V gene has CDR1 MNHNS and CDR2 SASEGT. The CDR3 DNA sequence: TGTGCCAGCAGTGAATGGGACAGGGGAAGAGCTTTCTTT. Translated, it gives CASSEWDRGRAFF.

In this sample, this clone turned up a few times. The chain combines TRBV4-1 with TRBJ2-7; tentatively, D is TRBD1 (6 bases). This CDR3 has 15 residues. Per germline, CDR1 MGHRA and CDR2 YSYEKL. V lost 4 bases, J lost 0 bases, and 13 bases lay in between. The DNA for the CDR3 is TGCGCCAGCAGCCCTGTGTCAGGGGCCTCCTACGAGCAGTACTTC. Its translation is CASSPVSGASYEQYF.

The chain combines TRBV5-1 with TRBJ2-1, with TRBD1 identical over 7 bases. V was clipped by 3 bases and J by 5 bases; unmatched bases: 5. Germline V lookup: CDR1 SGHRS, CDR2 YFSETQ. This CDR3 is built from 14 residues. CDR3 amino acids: CASSSGTADNEQFF. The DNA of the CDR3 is TGCGCCAGCAGCTCCGGGACAGCTGACAATGAGCAGTTCTTC.

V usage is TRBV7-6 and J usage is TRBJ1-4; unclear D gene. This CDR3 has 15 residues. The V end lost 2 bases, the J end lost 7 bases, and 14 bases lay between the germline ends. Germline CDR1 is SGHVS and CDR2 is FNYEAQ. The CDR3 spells CASSLRLAQSEKLFF. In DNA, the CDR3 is TGTGCCAGCAGCTTACGACTGGCGCAGAGTGAAAAACTGTTTTTT.

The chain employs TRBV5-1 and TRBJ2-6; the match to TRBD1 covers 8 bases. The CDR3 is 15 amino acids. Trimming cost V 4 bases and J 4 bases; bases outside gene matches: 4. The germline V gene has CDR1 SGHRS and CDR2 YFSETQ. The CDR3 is CASSLTGDGANVLTF. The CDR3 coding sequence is TGCGCCAGCAGCCTGACAGGGGACGGGGCCAACGTCCTGACTTTC.

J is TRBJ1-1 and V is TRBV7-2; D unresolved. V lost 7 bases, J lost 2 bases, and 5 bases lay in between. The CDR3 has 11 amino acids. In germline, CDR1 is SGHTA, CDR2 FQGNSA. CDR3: CASMRNTEAFF. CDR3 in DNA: TGTGCCAGCATGAGAAACACTGAAGCTTTCTTT.

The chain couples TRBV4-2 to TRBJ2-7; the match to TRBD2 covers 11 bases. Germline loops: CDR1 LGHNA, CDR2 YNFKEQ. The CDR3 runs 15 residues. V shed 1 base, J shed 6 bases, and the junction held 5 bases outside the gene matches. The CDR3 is CASSQALAGVSEQYF. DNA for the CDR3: TGTGCCAGCAGCCAAGCACTAGCGGGAGTTTCCGAGCAGTACTTC.

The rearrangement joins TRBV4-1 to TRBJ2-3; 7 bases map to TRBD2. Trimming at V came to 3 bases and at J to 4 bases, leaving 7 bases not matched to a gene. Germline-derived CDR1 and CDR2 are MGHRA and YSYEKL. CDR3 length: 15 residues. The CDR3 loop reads CASSQAAGLSDTQYF. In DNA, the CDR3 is TGCGCCAGCAGCCAGGCAGCGGGGTTATCAGATACGCAGTATTTT.

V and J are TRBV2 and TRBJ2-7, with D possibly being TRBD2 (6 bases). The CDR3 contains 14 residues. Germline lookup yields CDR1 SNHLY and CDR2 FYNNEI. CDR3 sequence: CADGVGRGAYEQYF. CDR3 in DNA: TGTGCAGACGGGGTCGGGCGGGGAGCCTACGAGCAGTACTTC.

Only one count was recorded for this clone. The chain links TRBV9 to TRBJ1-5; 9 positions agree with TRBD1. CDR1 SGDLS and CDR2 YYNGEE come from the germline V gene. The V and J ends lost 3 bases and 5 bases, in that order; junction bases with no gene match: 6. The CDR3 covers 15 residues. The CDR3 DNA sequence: TGTGCCAGCAGCGCCACAGGGGGCAAGGATCAGCCCCAGCATTTT. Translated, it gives CASSATGGKDQPQHF.

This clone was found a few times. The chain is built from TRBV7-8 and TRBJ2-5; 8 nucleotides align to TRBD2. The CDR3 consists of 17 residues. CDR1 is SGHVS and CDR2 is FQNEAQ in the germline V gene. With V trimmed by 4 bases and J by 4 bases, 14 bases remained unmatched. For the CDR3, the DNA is TGTGCCAGCAGCTCAAACCCTCTCCGGGGGGGCCCAGAGACCCAGTACTTC. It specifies CASSSNPLRGGPETQYF.

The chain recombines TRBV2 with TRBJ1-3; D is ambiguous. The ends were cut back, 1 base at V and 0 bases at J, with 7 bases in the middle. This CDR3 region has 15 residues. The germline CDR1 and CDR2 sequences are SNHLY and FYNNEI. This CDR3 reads CASSEGTYSGNTIYF. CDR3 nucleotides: TGTGCCAGCAGTGAAGGCACCTACTCTGGAAACACCATATATTTT.

This chain's CDR3 is CASSQSITGQVGYTF. The CDR3 bases are TGTGCCAGTAGCCAAAGTATTACAGGCCAGGTTGGCTACACCTTC. J is TRBJ1-2 and V is TRBV19; the D gene is possibly TRBD1 (5 bases). V lost 6 bases and J 7 bases, leaving 21 bases between the germline ends. The CDR3 is 15 amino acids. Germline V gives CDR1 LNHDA, CDR2 SQIVND (reference sequence).

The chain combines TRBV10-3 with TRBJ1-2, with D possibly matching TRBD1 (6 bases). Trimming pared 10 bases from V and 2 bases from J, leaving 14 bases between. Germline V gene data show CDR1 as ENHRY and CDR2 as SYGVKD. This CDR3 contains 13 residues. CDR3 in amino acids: CATGGGLNYGYTF. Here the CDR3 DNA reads TGTGCCACCGGCGGGGGGCTCAACTATGGCTACACCTTC.

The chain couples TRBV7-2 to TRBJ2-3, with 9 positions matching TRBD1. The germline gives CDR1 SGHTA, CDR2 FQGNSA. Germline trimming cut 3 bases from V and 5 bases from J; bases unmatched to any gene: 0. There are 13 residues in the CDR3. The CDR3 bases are TGTGCCAGCAGCTTGGACAGGGGAGATACGCAGTATTTT. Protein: CASSLDRGDTQYF.

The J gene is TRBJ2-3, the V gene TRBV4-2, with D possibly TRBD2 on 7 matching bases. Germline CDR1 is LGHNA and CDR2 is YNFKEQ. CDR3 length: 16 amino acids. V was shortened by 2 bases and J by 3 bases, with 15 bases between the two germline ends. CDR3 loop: CASSQLWGGQTDTQYF. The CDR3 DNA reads TGTGCCAGCAGCCAACTTTGGGGGGGCCAAACAGATACGCAGTATTTT.

For the CDR3, the DNA is TGTGCCACCAGCAGAGATCTATCATACTACCAGTTCTTC. Protein: CATSRDLSYYQFF. V and J are TRBV15 and TRBJ2-1, with D uncertain. This CDR3 contains 13 residues. The germline V gene has CDR1 LNHNV and CDR2 YYDKDF (reference sequence). V lost 0 bases and J 13 bases, leaving 13 bases between the germline ends. The variable domain in full, with the rest retrieved from reference TRBV15 and TRBJ2-1, is DAMVIQNPRYQVTQFGKPVTLSCSQTLNHNVMYWYQQKSSQAPKLLFHYYDKDFNNEADTPDNFQSRRPNTSFCFLDIRSPGLGDTAMYLCATSRDLSYYQFFGPGTRLTVL.

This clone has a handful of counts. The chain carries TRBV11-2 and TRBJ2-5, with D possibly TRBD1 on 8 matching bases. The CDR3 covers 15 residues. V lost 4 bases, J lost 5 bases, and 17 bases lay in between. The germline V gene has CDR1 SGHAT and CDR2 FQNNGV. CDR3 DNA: TGTGCCAGCAGCTCAGACAGGGGAGGGTTCGAGACCCAGTACTTC. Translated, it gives CASSSDRGGFETQYF.

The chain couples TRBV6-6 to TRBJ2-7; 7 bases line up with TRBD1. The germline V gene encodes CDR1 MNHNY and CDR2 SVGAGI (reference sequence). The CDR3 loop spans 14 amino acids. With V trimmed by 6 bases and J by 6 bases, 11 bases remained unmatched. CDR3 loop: CASRKPDREGEQYF. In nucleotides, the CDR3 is TGTGCCAGCAGAAAACCCGACAGGGAAGGCGAGCAGTACTTC.

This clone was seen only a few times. Here the CDR3 reads CASSPLWGRTEAFF. As DNA, the CDR3 is TGCGCCAGCAGCCCCCTTTGGGGGAGGACTGAAGCTTTCTTT. The rearrangement joins TRBV5-1 to TRBJ1-1; a possible D gene is TRBD1 (5 bases). This CDR3 spans 14 amino acids. Germline V gives CDR1 SGHRS, CDR2 YFSETQ. Trimming stripped 4 bases from V and 5 bases from J, with 15 bases between.

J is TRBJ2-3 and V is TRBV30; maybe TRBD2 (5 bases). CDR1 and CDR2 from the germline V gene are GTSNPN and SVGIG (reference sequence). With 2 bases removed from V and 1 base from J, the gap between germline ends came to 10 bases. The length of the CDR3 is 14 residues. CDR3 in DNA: TGTGCCTGGAGTTCGAGTAGCGGCACAGATACGCAGTATTTT. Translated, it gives CAWSSSSGTDTQYF.

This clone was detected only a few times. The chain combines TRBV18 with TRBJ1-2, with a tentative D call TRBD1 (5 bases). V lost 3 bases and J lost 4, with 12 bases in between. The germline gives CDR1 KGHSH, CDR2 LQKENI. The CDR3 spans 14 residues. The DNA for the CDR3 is TGTGCCAGCTCACCGAGCAGGGAGGCCTATGGCTACACCTTC. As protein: CASSPSREAYGYTF.